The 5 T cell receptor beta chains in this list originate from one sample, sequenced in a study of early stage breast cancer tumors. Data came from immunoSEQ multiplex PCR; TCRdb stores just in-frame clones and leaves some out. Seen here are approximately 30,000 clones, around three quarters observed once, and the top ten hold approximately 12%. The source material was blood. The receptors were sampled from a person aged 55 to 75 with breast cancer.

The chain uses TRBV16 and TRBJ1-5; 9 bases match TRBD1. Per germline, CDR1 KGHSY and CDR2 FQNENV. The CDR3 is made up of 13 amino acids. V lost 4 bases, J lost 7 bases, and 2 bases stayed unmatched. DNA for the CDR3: TGTGCCAGCAGCCTAGACAGGGGGCAGCCCCAGCATTTT. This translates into CASSLDRGQPQHF.

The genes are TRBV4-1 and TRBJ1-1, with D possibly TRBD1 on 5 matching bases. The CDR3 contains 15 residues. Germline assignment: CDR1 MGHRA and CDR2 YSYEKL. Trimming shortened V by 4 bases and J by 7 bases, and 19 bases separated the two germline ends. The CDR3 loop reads CASSRVSGTGGEAFF. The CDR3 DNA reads TGCGCCAGCAGCCGGGTTTCCGGGACGGGGGGTGAAGCTTTCTTT.

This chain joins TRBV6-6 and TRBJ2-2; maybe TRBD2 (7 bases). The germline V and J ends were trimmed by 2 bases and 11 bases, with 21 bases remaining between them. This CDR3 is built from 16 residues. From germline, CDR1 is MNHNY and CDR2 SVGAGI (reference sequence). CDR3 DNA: TGTGCCAGCAGTTACCCGGGGAGGGGGGCCAGCGGAGAGCTGTTTTTT. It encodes CASSYPGRGASGELFF.

DNA of the CDR3: TGTGCCAGCAGCCCGTTTGGGACAGGGGGAGGCGAGCAGTACTTC. As protein: CASSPFGTGGGEQYF. The J gene is TRBJ2-7, the V gene TRBV7-8; 11 positions match TRBD1. V shed 5 bases and J 6 bases; nucleotides not matched to a gene: 9. Germline CDR1 and CDR2: SGHVS and FQNEAQ. The CDR3 sequence is 15 residues long. The variable domain in full, completed from reference TRBV7-8 and TRBJ2-7, reads GAGVSQSPRYKVAKRGQDVALRCDPISGHVSLFWYQQALGQGPEFLTYFQNEAQLDKSGLPSDRFFAERPEGSVSTLKIQRTQQEDSAVYLCASSPFGTGGGEQYFGPGTRLTVT.

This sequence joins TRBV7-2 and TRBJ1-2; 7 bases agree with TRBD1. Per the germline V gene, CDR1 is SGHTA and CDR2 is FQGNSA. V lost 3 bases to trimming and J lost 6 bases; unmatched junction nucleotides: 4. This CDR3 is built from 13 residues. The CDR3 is CASSLRGPDGYTF. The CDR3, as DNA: TGTGCCAGCAGCTTGAGGGGGCCAGATGGCTACACCTTC. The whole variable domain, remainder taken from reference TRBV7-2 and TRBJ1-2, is GAGVSQSPSNKVTEKGKDVELRCDPISGHTALYWYRQSLGQGLEFLIYFQGNSAPDKSGLPSDRFSAERTGGSVSTLTIQRTQQEDSAVYLCASSLRGPDGYTFGSGTRLTVV.